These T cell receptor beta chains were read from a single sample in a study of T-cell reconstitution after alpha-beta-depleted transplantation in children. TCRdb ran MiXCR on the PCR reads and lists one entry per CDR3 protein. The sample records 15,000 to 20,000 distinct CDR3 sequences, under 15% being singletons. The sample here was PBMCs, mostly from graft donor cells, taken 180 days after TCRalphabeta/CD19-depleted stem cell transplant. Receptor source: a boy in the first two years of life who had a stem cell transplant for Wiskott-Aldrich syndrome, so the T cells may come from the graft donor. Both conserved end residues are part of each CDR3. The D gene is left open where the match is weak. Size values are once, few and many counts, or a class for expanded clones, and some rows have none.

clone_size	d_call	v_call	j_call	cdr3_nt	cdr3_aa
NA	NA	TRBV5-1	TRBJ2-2	TGCGCCAGCAGTCAACTACAGGGATCCGGGGAGCTGTTTTTT	CASSQLQGSGELFF
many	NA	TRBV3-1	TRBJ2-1	TGTGCCAGCAGCCAAGGTTGGGCGAGCTCCTACAATGAGCAGTTCTTC	CASSQGWASSYNEQFF
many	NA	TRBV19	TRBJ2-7	TGTGCCAGTAGTCCCCAATGGGCTTTAGGCGAGCAGTACTTC	CASSPQWALGEQYF
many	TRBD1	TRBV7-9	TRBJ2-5	TGTGCCAGCAGCTTTCTATTGGGACAGTCTCAAGAGACCCAGTACTTC	CASSFLLGQSQETQYF
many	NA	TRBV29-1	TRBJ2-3	TGCAGCGCCGTACAGGTGGATACGCAGTATTTT	CSAVQVDTQYF
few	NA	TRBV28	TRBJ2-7	TGTGCCAGCACCCCTGCCCCCTACTACGAGCAGTACTTC	CASTPAPYYEQYF
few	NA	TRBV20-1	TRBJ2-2	TGCAGTGCTAGGACCCCGACAGGATCCCCCTTTATGGCCGGGGAGCTGTTTTTT	CSARTPTGSPFMAGELFF
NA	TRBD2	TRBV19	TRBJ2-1	TGTGCCAGTAGTATAGGGTCTACTAGCGGAAGCTCCTACAATGAGCAGTTCTTC	CASSIGSTSGSSYNEQFF
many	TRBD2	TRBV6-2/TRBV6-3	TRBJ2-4	TGTGCCAGCAGTATAAGACTAGCGGCCCCGGTGGAAAACATTCAGTACTTC	CASSIRLAAPVENIQYF
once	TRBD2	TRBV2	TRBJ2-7	TGTGCCAGCAGTGAATTAAAGGTCGTGGGACTAATACCCTCCGAGCAGTACTTC	CASSELKVVGLIPSEQYF
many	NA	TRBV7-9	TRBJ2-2	TGTGCCAGCAGCTACGACAGGTACACCGGGGAGCTGTTTTTT	CASSYDRYTGELFF
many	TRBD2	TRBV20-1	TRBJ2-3	TGCAGTGCTAGTCGGATCTCGGTGGGCGGGAGGGCCACAGATACGCAGTATTTT	CSASRISVGGRATDTQYF
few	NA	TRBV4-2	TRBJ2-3	TGTGCCAGCAGCCGCAAACCCTCTAGCACAGATACGCAGTATTTT	CASSRKPSSTDTQYF
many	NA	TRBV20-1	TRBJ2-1	TGCAGTGCTAAGGCTAGCTCCTACAATGAGCAGTTCTTC	CSAKASSYNEQFF
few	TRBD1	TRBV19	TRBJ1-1	TGTGCCAGTAGGGACAGGGGATCCCCTCGCGCTGAAGCTTTCTTT	CASRDRGSPRAEAFF
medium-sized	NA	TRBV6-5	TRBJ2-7	TGTGCCAGCAGTTACCGGGACACTTCCTACGAGCAGTACTTC	CASSYRDTSYEQYF
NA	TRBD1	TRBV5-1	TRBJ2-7	TGCGCCAGCAGCTTGGTAGGGCAGGGGGCGGAAGAGCAGTACTTC	CASSLVGQGAEEQYF
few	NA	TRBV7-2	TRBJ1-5	TGTGCCAGCAGCACTCCAAATGAGCCCCAGCATTTT	CASSTPNEPQHF
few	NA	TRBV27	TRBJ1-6	TGTGCCAGCAGCCAAAGGGAGTGGACCGACTCACCCCTCCACTTT	CASSQREWTDSPLHF
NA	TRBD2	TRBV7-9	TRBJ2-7	TGTGCCAGCAGCTTAGCGACGGGAGGGCCCTCCTACGAGCAGTACTTC	CASSLATGGPSYEQYF
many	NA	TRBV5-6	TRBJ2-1	TGTGCCAGCAGCTTGGGGGTATATGAGCAGTTCTTC	CASSLGVYEQFF
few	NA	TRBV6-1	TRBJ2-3	TGTGCCAGCAGCAACCCACCGGGACGTACACCAGATACGCAGTATTTT	CASSNPPGRTPDTQYF
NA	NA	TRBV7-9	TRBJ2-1	TGTGCCAGCAGCTTAGCGGATCAACTCCGGTTCTTC	CASSLADQLRFF
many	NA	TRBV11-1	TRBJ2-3	TGTGCCAGCAGCTTAGAGTTTAGGTGGCATTCTAGCACAGATACGCAGTATTTT	CASSLEFRWHSSTDTQYF
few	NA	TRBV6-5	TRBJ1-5	TGTGCCAGCAGTTATTTGACAGATTGGAATCAGCCCCAGCATTTT	CASSYLTDWNQPQHF
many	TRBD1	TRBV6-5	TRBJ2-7	TGTGCCAGCAGTTCACACCAGGGGGCGTCCTACGAGCAGTACTTC	CASSSHQGASYEQYF
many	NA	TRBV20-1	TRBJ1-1	TGCAGTGCCAGAGACTCGAACACTGAAGCTTTCTTT	CSARDSNTEAFF
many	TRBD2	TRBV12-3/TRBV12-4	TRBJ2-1	TGTGCCAGCAGTTTAGGTCTAGCGGGAGGGGGAAATGAGCAGTTCTTC	CASSLGLAGGGNEQFF
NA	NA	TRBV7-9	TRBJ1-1	TGTGCCAGCAGCCTCGGGGACACAGCCGCTTTCTTT	CASSLGDTAAFF
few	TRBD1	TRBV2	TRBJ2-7	TGTGCCAGCAGTGAAAGTCCGACAGGGGTGATCTACGAGCAGTACTTC	CASSESPTGVIYEQYF
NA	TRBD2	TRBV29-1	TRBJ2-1	TGCAGCGTTGGAGCTAGCGGGAGCTCCTACAATGAGCAGTTCTTC	CSVGASGSSYNEQFF
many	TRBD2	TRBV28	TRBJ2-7	TGTGCCAGCACCTCCCAACTAGCGGGGGAGTACGAGCAGTACTTC	CASTSQLAGEYEQYF
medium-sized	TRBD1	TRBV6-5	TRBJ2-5	TGTGCCAGCAGTTGGACAACAGGGGACCAAGAGACCCAGTACTTC	CASSWTTGDQETQYF
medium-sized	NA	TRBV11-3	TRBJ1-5	TGTGCCAGCAGCTTGAATCAAAATCAGCCCCAGCATTTT	CASSLNQNQPQHF
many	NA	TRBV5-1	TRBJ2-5	TGCGCCAGCAGCTTTTTTCCGGCACAAGAGACCCAGTACTTC	CASSFFPAQETQYF
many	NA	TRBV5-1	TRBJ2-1	TGCGCCAGCAGCCTTGAAGGGGTCCGTACCTACAATGAGCAGTTCTTC	CASSLEGVRTYNEQFF
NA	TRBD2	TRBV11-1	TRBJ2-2	TGTGCCAGCAGCCCCGGACTAGCCAACACCGGGGAGCTGTTTTTT	CASSPGLANTGELFF
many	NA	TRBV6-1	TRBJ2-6	TGTGCCAGCAGTGAACGGCCAAGATCGAGGGGGGCCAACGTCCTGACTTTC	CASSERPRSRGANVLTF
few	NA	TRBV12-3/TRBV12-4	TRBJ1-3	TGTGCCAGCAGCTGGGGGCAGGGACAATTCTCTGGAAACACCATATATTTT	CASSWGQGQFSGNTIYF
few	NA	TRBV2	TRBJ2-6	TGTGCCAGCAGACTAGACCACCACCTCGGGGCCAACGTCCTGACTTTC	CASRLDHHLGANVLTF
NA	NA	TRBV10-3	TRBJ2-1	TGTGCCATCAGTGAGTCGGACTCCAGCTCCTACAATGAGCAGTTCTTC	CAISESDSSSYNEQFF
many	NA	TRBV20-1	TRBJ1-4	TGCAGTGCACGACAGCCAAGGAATGAAAAACTGTTTTTT	CSARQPRNEKLFF
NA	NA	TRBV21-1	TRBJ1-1	TGTGCCAGCAGCAAACACCCCAGGGTGAACACTGAAGCTTTCTTT	CASSKHPRVNTEAFF
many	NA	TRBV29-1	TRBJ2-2	TGCAGCGTTGGGAAGGGAGTCCCCGGGGAGCTGTTTTTT	CSVGKGVPGELFF
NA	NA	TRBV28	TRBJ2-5	TGTGCCAGCAGTTTAGGGGGGGCCTGGGAGACCCAGTACTTC	CASSLGGAWETQYF
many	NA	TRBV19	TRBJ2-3	TGTGCCAGTAGTACCAGCACAGATACGCAGTATTTT	CASSTSTDTQYF
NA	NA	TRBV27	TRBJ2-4	TGTGCCAGCAGTTCCCTACTTCAGGGTTTAGCCAAAAACATTCAGTACTTC	CASSSLLQGLAKNIQYF
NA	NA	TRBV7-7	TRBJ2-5	TGTGCCAGCAGCTTAGTGAGAGGGGAGACCCAGTACTTC	CASSLVRGETQYF
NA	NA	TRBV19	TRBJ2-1	TGTGCCAGTAAACCTGGTTCTTTCTCCCCAAATGAGCAGTTCTTC	CASKPGSFSPNEQFF
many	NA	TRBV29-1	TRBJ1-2	TGCACCGCAAGGTCGGCTAACTATGGCTACACCTTC	CTARSANYGYTF